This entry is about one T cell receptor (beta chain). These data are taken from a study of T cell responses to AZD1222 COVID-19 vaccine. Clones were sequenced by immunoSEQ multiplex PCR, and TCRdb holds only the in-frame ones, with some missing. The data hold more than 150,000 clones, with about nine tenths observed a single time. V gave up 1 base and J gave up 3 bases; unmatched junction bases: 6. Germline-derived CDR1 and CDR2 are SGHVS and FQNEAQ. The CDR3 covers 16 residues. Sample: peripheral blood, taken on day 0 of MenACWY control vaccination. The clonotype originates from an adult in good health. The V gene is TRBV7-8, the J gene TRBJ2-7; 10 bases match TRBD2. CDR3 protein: CASSLELAGASYEQYF. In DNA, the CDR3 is TGTGCCAGCAGCTTAGAGCTAGCGGGGGCCAGCTACGAGCAGTACTTC.